This TCR beta chain comes out of a study of blood T cell repertoires in COVID-19. Study information: The analysed material was cDNA or gDNA that came from T cells, B-cell-depleted T cells, or PBMCs.

V was clipped by 6 bases and J by 5 bases; unmatched bases: 12. This CDR3 has 15 amino acids. Per the germline V gene, CDR1 is MNHEY and CDR2 is SVGAGI. Donors were grouped by their self-reported clinical history. Either two negative PCRs, clearance, or symptom resolution qualified Cohort 3 donors as recovered. Sequencing used immunoSEQ multiplex PCR; TCRdb keeps in-frame clones, though not all of them. The profile shows about 380,000 clones, more than 70% of them singletons. The J gene is TRBJ1-1, the V gene TRBV6-5; TRBD1 aligns across 7 bases. The receptor's source is a woman younger than 35 who had recovered from COVID-19. Sequenced input: PBMCs or T cells enriched from blood (not recorded which). CDR3 region: CASSGGAGGGTEAFF. CDR3 nucleotide sequence: TGTGCCAGCAGCGGGGGCGCAGGGGGTGGTACTGAAGCTTTCTTT.